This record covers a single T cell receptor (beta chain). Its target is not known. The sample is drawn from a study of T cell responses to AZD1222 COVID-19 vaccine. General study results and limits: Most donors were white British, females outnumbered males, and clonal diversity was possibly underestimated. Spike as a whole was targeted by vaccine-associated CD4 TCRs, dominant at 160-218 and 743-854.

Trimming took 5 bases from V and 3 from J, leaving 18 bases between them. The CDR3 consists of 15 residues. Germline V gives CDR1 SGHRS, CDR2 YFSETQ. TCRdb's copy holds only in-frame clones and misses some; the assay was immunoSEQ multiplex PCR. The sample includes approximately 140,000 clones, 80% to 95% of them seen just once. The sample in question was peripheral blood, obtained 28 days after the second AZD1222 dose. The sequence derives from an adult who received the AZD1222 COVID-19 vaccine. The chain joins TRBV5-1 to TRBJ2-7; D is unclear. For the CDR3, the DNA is TGCGCCAGCAGACCGACGTCGGAAAGGGTCTACGAGCAGTACTTC. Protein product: CASRPTSERVYEQYF.